These T cell receptor beta chains were read from a single sample in a study of T-cell reconstitution after alpha-beta-depleted transplantation in children. TCRdb fed the PCR reads into MiXCR, producing one record per CDR3 protein. Among some 590,000 distinct CDR3 sequences listed, roughly a tenth were seen once. This specimen was PBMCs from the stem cell graft donor, taken from the stem cell graft. Receptors were obtained from a human donor who donated a stem cell graft to a child with acute myeloid leukemia. The CDR3 runs from the conserved cysteine through the conserved F or W. The D gene is left open where the match is weak. Part of the rows lack a size; the others show once, few, many or a class for expanded clones.

CDR3 length: 12
D gene: NA
J gene: TRBJ2-7
V gene: TRBV29-1
clone size: many
CDR3 protein: CSGRTDRYEQYF
CDR3 DNA: TGCAGCGGCCGGACTGACCGCTACGAGCAGTACTTC

CDR3 length: 14
D gene: NA
J gene: TRBJ2-1
V gene: TRBV3-1
clone size: many
CDR3 protein: CASSPGASGNEQFF
CDR3 DNA: TGTGCCAGCAGCCCGGGGGCCTCTGGAAATGAGCAGTTCTTC

CDR3 length: 14
D gene: NA
J gene: TRBJ1-3
V gene: TRBV9
clone size: once
CDR3 protein: CASSINRVGNTIYF
CDR3 DNA: TGTGCCAGCAGCATAAACAGGGTTGGAAACACCATATATTTT

CDR3 length: 13
D gene: NA
J gene: TRBJ1-1
V gene: TRBV12-3/TRBV12-4
clone size: many
CDR3 protein: CASSFVTQTEAFF
CDR3 DNA: TGTGCCAGCAGTTTCGTCACCCAGACTGAAGCTTTCTTT

CDR3 length: 13
D gene: TRBD2
J gene: TRBJ2-7
V gene: TRBV12-3/TRBV12-4
clone size: few
CDR3 protein: CASLASGREEQYF
CDR3 DNA: TGTGCCAGCCTTGCCAGCGGGAGAGAGGAGCAGTACTTC

CDR3 length: 16
D gene: NA
J gene: TRBJ2-1
V gene: TRBV20-1
clone size: NA
CDR3 protein: CSAPPGASSSYNEQFF
CDR3 DNA: TGCAGTGCCCCTCCCGGGGCCTCGAGCTCCTACAATGAGCAGTTCTTC

CDR3 length: 14
D gene: NA
J gene: TRBJ2-1
V gene: TRBV11-3
clone size: NA
CDR3 protein: CASSLGDIDNEQFF
CDR3 DNA: TGTGCCAGCAGCTTAGGGGACATAGACAATGAGCAGTTCTTC

CDR3 length: 13
D gene: NA
J gene: TRBJ2-7
V gene: TRBV20-1
clone size: NA
CDR3 protein: CSARADSNYEQYF
CDR3 DNA: TGCAGTGCTAGAGCTGACAGCAACTACGAGCAGTACTTC

CDR3 length: 15
D gene: NA
J gene: TRBJ2-1
V gene: TRBV5-1
clone size: many
CDR3 protein: CASSLAGGTGNEQFF
CDR3 DNA: TGCGCCAGCAGCTTGGCTGGCGGGACTGGAAATGAGCAGTTCTTC

CDR3 length: 15
D gene: TRBD1
J gene: TRBJ2-6
V gene: TRBV5-1
clone size: few
CDR3 protein: CASSLQGIGANVLTF
CDR3 DNA: TGCGCCAGCAGCTTACAGGGGATTGGGGCCAACGTCCTGACTTTC

CDR3 length: 14
D gene: TRBD1
J gene: TRBJ2-4
V gene: TRBV20-1
clone size: NA
CDR3 protein: CSASDRAAKNIQDF
CDR3 DNA: TGCAGTGCTTCGGACAGGGCCGCCAAAAACATTCAGGACTTC

CDR3 length: 15
D gene: TRBD1
J gene: TRBJ1-4
V gene: TRBV20-1
clone size: NA
CDR3 protein: CSARVTGGSNEKLFF
CDR3 DNA: TGCAGTGCTAGAGTGACAGGGGGCTCTAATGAAAAACTGTTTTTT

CDR3 length: 16
D gene: TRBD2
J gene: TRBJ2-5
V gene: TRBV28
clone size: few
CDR3 protein: CASSQLAGGKAETQYF
CDR3 DNA: TGTGCCAGCAGCCAACTAGCGGGAGGGAAGGCAGAGACCCAGTACTTC

CDR3 length: 13
D gene: NA
J gene: TRBJ1-2
V gene: TRBV29-1
clone size: NA
CDR3 protein: CSVVLRGGHGYTF
CDR3 DNA: TGCAGCGTTGTACTGAGGGGAGGGCATGGCTACACCTTC

CDR3 length: 14
D gene: NA
J gene: TRBJ1-1
V gene: TRBV11-2
clone size: many
CDR3 protein: CASRGDSPNTEAFF
CDR3 DNA: TGTGCCAGCAGGGGAGACAGCCCGAACACTGAAGCTTTCTTT

CDR3 length: 13
D gene: NA
J gene: TRBJ1-5
V gene: TRBV24-1
clone size: NA
CDR3 protein: CATSDLGNQPQHF
CDR3 DNA: TGTGCCACCAGTGATTTGGGTAATCAGCCCCAGCATTTT

CDR3 length: 12
D gene: TRBD2
J gene: TRBJ2-5
V gene: TRBV29-1
clone size: many
CDR3 protein: CSALAGQETQYF
CDR3 DNA: TGCAGCGCCTTAGCGGGGCAAGAGACCCAGTACTTC

CDR3 length: 13
D gene: NA
J gene: TRBJ2-5
V gene: TRBV25-1
clone size: few
CDR3 protein: CASSESLRETQYF
CDR3 DNA: TGTGCCAGCAGTGAATCGCTCCGGGAGACCCAGTACTTC

CDR3 length: 16
D gene: NA
J gene: TRBJ1-2
V gene: TRBV4-1
clone size: NA
CDR3 protein: CASSQDRTAYRYGYTF
CDR3 DNA: TGCGCCAGCAGCCAAGACAGGACAGCCTACCGCTATGGCTACACCTTC

CDR3 length: 13
D gene: NA
J gene: TRBJ2-5
V gene: TRBV19
clone size: NA
CDR3 protein: CASSTPAQETQYF
CDR3 DNA: TGTGCCAGTAGTACGCCAGCTCAAGAGACCCAGTACTTC

CDR3 length: 13
D gene: TRBD1
J gene: TRBJ2-7
V gene: TRBV27
clone size: few
CDR3 protein: CASMVGQGSEQYF
CDR3 DNA: TGTGCCAGCATGGTGGGACAGGGATCCGAGCAGTACTTC

CDR3 length: 14
D gene: NA
J gene: TRBJ2-1
V gene: TRBV9
clone size: many
CDR3 protein: CASSSGVAENEQFF
CDR3 DNA: TGTGCCAGCAGCAGTGGGGTAGCGGAAAATGAGCAGTTCTTC

CDR3 length: 20
D gene: TRBD2
J gene: TRBJ2-4
V gene: TRBV6-2/TRBV6-3
clone size: NA
CDR3 protein: CASSLEASGREDHSKNIQYF
CDR3 DNA: TGTGCCAGCAGTTTGGAGGCTAGCGGGAGGGAAGACCATTCCAAAAACATTCAGTACTTC

CDR3 length: 18
D gene: TRBD1
J gene: TRBJ2-5
V gene: TRBV4-3
clone size: few
CDR3 protein: CASSQGGSWDRDFETQYF
CDR3 DNA: TGCGCCAGCAGCCAAGGAGGTAGTTGGGACAGGGATTTCGAGACCCAGTACTTC

CDR3 length: 12
D gene: TRBD1
J gene: TRBJ1-2
V gene: TRBV12-3/TRBV12-4
clone size: once
CDR3 protein: CASSPWDRRYTF
CDR3 DNA: TGTGCCAGCAGTCCGTGGGACAGGAGGTACACCTTC

CDR3 length: 12
D gene: NA
J gene: TRBJ2-7
V gene: TRBV20-1
clone size: many
CDR3 protein: CSAMRPPYEQYF
CDR3 DNA: TGCAGTGCTATGCGGCCTCCCTACGAGCAGTACTTC

CDR3 length: 13
D gene: NA
J gene: TRBJ2-2
V gene: TRBV30
clone size: NA
CDR3 protein: CAWRGPPAGELFF
CDR3 DNA: TGTGCCTGGAGGGGGCCCCCCGCCGGGGAGCTGTTTTTT

CDR3 length: 17
D gene: TRBD2
J gene: TRBJ2-7
V gene: TRBV6-7
clone size: NA
CDR3 protein: CASYTGTSGRRPYEQYF
CDR3 DNA: TGTGCTAGCTATACCGGGACTAGCGGGAGGAGGCCCTACGAGCAGTACTTC

CDR3 length: 14
D gene: NA
J gene: TRBJ2-5
V gene: TRBV27
clone size: NA
CDR3 protein: CASSSYFPGETQYF
CDR3 DNA: TGTGCCAGCAGTTCGTACTTCCCCGGAGAGACCCAGTACTTC

CDR3 length: 16
D gene: NA
J gene: TRBJ2-1
V gene: TRBV7-2
clone size: NA
CDR3 protein: CASSLVYRKLNNEQFF
CDR3 DNA: TGTGCCAGCAGCTTAGTATACAGAAAACTAAACAATGAGCAGTTCTTC

CDR3 length: 16
D gene: TRBD2
J gene: TRBJ2-3
V gene: TRBV7-6
clone size: many
CDR3 protein: CASSSLTSGSVDTQYF
CDR3 DNA: TGTGCCAGCAGCTCCTTGACTAGCGGGAGCGTAGATACGCAGTATTTT

CDR3 length: 11
D gene: NA
J gene: TRBJ1-1
V gene: TRBV20-1
clone size: many
CDR3 protein: CSAFQNTEAFF
CDR3 DNA: TGCAGTGCTTTCCAGAACACTGAAGCTTTCTTT

CDR3 length: 13
D gene: NA
J gene: TRBJ1-1
V gene: TRBV29-1
clone size: few
CDR3 protein: CSVVRTPATEAFF
CDR3 DNA: TGCAGCGTTGTTAGGACACCAGCCACTGAAGCTTTCTTT